This T cell receptor (beta chain) was found in a study of blood T cell repertoires in COVID-19. Study-wide background: PBMCs, B-cell-depleted T cells, or T cells provided the cDNA or gDNA that made up the material.

Germline V lookup: CDR1 ENHRY, CDR2 SYGVKD. V was pared by 3 bases and J by 5 bases, with 14 bases between. CDR3 length: 15 amino acids. This table comes from immunoSEQ multiplex PCR, and its TCRdb copy is limited to in-frame clones, with some not included. The sample yields some 260,000 clones, around nine tenths seen once. This clonotype was sampled from a man between 18 and 35 years old with active or convalescent COVID-19. This sequence joins TRBV10-3 and TRBJ1-3; maybe TRBD1 (6 bases). The sequenced material came from peripheral blood. CDR3: CAISESGGNRNTIYF. Written as DNA, the CDR3 is TGTGCCATCAGTGAATCGGGGGGCAATAGAAACACCATATATTTT.